Reported below is one TCR beta chain. This entry belongs to a study of memory CD4+ T cells and cytomegalovirus serostatus. Looking at the study overall: Of the healthy Belgian adults, 9 were CMV seropositive and 20 to 30 seronegative.

Clones were read by immunoSEQ multiplex PCR, and TCRdb kept only the in-frame ones, dropping some. The top ten clones hold approximately 0.6% of a sample with tens of thousands of clones, over 70% of them seen once. The sort gate was single viable CD3+CD4+CD8-CD45RO+ cells for memory CD4+ T cells. Serum IgG to CMV pp150, pp28, p38 and p52 defined serostatus. This CDR3 spans 17 amino acids. The V gene's germline CDR1 is KGHSH and CDR2 LQKENI. J was trimmed by 0 bases and V by 6 bases; bases with no gene match: 8. This receptor was taken from an adult in good health and CMV-seronegative. The sample comprised memory CD4+ T cells from blood. V gene TRBV18 combines with J gene TRBJ1-3; TRBD1 matches 10 bases. CDR3 region: CASSPRDRGTSGNTIYF. The CDR3 DNA sequence: TGTGCCAGCTCCCCCAGGGACAGGGGCACCTCTGGAAACACCATATATTTT. Variable domain in full (rest from reference TRBV18 and TRBJ1-3): NAGVMQNPRHLVRRRGQEARLRCSPMKGHSHVYWYRQLPEEGLKFMVYLQKENIIDESGMPKERFSAEFPKEGPSILRIQQVVRGDSAAYFCASSPRDRGTSGNTIYFGEGSWLTVV.